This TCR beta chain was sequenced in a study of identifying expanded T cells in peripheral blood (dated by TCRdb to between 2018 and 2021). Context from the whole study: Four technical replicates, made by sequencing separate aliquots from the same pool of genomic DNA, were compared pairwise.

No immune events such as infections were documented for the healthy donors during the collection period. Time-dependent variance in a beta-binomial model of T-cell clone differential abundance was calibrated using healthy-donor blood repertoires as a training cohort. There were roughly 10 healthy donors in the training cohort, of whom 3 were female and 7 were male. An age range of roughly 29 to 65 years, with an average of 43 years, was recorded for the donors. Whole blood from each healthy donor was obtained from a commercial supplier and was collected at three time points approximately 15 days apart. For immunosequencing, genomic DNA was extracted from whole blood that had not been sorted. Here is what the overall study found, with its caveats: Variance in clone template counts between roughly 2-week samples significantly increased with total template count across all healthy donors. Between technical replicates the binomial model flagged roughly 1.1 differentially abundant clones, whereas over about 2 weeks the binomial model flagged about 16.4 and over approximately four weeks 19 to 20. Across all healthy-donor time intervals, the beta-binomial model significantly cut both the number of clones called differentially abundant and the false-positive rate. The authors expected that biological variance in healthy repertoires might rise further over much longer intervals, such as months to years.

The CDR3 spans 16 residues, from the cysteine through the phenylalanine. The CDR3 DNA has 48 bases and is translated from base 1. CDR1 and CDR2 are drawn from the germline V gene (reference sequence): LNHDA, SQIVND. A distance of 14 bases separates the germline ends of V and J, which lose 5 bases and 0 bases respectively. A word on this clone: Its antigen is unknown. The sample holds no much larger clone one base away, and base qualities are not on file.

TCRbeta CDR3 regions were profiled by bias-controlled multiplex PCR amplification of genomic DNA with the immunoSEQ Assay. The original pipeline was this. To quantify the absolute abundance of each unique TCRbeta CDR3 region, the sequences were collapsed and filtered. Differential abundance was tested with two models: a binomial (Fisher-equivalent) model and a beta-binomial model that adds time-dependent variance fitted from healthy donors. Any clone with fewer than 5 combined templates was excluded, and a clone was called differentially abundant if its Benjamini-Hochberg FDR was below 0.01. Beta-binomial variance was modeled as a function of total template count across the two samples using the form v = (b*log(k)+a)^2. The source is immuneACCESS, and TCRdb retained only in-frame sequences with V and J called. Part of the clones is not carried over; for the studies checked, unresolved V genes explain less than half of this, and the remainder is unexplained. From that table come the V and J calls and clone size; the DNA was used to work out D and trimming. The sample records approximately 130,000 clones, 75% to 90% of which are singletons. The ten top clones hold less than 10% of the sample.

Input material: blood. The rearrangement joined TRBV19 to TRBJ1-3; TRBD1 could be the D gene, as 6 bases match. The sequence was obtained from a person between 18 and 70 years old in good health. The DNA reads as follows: TGTGCCAGTAGTCCGTGGGACAACGGCTCTGGAAACACCATATATTTT. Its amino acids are CASSPWDNGSGNTIYF.